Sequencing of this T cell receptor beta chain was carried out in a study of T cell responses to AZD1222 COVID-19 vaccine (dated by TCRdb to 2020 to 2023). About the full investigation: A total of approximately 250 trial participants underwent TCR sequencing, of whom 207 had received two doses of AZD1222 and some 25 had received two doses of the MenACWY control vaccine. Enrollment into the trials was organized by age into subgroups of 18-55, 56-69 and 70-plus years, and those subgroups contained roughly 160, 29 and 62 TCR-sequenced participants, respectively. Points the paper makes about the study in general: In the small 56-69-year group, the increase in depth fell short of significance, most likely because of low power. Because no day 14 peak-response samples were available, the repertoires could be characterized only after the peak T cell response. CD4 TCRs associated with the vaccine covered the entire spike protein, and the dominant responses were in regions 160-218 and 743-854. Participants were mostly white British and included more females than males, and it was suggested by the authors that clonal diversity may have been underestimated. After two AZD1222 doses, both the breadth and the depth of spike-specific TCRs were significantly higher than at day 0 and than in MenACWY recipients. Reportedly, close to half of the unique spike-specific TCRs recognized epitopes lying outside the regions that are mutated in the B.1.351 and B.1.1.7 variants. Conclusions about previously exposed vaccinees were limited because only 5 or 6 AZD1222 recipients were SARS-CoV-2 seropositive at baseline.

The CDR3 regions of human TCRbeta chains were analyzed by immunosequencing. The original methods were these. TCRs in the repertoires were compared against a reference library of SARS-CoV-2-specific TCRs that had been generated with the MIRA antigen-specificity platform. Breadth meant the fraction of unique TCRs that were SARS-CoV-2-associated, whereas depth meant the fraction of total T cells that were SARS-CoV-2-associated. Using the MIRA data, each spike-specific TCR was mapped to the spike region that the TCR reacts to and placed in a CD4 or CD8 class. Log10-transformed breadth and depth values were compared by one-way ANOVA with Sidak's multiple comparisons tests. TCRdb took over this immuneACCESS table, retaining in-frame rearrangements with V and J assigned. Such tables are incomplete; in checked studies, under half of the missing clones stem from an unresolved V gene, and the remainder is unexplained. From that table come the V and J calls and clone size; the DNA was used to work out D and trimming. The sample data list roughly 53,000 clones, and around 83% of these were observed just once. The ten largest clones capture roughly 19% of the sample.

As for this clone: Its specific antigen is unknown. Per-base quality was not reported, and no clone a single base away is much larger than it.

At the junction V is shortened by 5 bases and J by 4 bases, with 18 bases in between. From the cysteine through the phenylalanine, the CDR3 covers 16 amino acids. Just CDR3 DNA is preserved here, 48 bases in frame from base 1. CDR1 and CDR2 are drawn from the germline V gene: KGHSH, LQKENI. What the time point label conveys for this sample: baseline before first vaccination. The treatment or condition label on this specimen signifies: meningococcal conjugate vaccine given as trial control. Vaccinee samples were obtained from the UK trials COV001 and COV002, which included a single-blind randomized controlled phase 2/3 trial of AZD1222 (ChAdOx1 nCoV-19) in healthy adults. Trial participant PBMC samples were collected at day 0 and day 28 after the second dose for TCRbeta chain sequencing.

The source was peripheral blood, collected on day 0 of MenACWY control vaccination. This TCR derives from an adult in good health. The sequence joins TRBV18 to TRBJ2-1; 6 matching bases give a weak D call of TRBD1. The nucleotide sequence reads TGTGCCAGCTCATCCGACAGGCTTACTGCTTACAATGAGCAGTTCTTC. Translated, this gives CASSSDRLTAYNEQFF. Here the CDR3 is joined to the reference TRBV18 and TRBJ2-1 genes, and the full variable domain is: NAGVMQNPRHLVRRRGQEARLRCSPMKGHSHVYWYRQLPEEGLKFMVYLQKENIIDESGMPKERFSAEFPKEGPSILRIQQVVRGDSAAYFCASSSDRLTAYNEQFFGPGTRLTVL.